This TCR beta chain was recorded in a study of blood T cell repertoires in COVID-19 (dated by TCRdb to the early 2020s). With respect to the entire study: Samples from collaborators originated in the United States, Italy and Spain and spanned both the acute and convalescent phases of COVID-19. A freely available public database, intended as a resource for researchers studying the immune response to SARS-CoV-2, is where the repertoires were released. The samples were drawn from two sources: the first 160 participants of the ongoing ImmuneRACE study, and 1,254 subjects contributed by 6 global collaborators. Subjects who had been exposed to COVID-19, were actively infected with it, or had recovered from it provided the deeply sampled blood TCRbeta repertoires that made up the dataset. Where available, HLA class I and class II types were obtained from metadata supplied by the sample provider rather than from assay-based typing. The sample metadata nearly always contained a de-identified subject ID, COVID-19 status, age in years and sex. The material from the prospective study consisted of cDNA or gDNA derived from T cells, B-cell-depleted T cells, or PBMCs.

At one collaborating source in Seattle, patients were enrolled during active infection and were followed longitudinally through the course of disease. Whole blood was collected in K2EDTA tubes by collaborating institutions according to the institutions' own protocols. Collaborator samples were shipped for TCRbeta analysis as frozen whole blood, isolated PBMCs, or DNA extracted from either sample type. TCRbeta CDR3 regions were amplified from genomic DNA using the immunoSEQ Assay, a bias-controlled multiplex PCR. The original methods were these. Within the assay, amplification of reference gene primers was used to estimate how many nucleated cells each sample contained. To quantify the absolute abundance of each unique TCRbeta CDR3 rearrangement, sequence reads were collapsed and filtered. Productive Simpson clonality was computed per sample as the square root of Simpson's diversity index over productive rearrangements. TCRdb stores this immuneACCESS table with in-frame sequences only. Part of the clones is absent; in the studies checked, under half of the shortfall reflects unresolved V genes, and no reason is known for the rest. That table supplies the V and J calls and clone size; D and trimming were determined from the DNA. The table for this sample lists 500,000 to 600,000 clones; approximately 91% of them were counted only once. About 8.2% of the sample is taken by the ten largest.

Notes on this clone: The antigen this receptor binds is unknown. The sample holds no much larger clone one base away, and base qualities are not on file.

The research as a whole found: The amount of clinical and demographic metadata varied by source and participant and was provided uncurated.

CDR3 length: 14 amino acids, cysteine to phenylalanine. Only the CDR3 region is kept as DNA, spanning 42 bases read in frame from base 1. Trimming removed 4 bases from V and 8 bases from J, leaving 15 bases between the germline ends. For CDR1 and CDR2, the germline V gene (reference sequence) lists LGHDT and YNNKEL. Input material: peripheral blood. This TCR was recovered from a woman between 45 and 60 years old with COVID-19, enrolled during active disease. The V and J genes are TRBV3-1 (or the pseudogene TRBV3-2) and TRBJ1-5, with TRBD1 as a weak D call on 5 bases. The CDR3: CASSPAGLGKPQHF. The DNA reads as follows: TGTGCCAGCAGCCCGGCAGGGTTAGGAAAGCCCCAGCATTTT.